This TCR beta chain originates from a study of CD8 T cells in ankylosing spondylitis. Broader study findings: Clones linked to disease were reported to show significant enrichment in matched ankylosing spondylitis synovial fluid.

Details on this clonotype: Antigen specificity is unknown.

In TCRdb, the 5' RACE reads were re-called with MiXCR into one record per CDR3 protein. The sample yields under 200,000 distinct CDR3 sequences, 9.8% seen once. This CDR3 contains 16 residues. In germline, CDR1 is LNHNV, CDR2 YYDKDF (reference sequence). V was shortened by 0 bases and J by 3 bases, with 11 bases between the two germline ends. V usage is TRBV15 and J usage is TRBJ2-2; D gene uncertain. The clonotype originates from a female donor with ankylosing spondylitis or in good health (not recorded which). The sequencing sample was made of blood, either unsorted or a sorted T cell fraction (not recorded which). CDR3 loop: CATSRDPRQYTGELFF. The CDR3 nucleotides read TGTGCCACCAGCAGAGATCCGAGGCAGTACACCGGGGAGCTGTTTTTT.